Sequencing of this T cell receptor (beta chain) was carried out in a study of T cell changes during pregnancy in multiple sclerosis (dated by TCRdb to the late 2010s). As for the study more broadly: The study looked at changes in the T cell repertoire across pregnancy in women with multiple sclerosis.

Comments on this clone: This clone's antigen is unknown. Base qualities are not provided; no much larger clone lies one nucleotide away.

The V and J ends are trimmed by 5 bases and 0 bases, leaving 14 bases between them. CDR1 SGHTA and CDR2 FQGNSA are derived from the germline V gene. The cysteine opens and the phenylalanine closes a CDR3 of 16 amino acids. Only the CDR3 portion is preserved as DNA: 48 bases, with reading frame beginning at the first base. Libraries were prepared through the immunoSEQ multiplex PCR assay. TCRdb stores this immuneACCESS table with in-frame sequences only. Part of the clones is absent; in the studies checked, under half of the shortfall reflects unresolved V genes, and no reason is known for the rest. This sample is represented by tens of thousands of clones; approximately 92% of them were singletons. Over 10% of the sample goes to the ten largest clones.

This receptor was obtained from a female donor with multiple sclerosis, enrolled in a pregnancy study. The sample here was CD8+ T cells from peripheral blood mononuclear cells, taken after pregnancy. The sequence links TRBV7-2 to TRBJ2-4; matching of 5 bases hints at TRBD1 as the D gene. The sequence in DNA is TGTGCCAGCAGCCTGACAGCCACCCCAGCCAAAAACATTCAGTACTTC. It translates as CASSLTATPAKNIQYF.